This T cell receptor beta chain was sequenced in a study of response to subunit inactivated influenza vaccine. TCRdb redid the calling of the RT-PCR reads with MiXCR, one entry per CDR3 protein. In the table there are 450,000 to 500,000 distinct CDR3 sequences, roughly 9.8% of which are singletons. The CDR3 loop spans 14 amino acids. Germline V gives CDR1 PRHDT, CDR2 FYEKMQ (reference sequence). V lost 2 bases and J lost 4, with 11 bases in between. General study points: Each seasonal influenza vaccination, the authors suggested, recruits few new T cells.

At least ten counts were recorded for this clonotype. The antigen is undetermined. The gene calls are TRBV13 and TRBJ2-5; either TRBD1 or TRBD2 may supply D (6 bases each). The sample consisted of PBMCs from blood, taken 40 to 50 days after vaccination. This receptor was identified in a man in his forties or fifties who received an inactivated influenza vaccine. CDR3 DNA: TGTGCCAGCAGCTTACGAGGAGGGGGAGAGACCCAGTACTTC. Translating it yields CASSLRGGGETQYF.